Relative to its sample, the clone carrying this T cell receptor (beta chain) is large. Its antigen is as yet unknown. Findings and limits, study-wide: Tumor memory CD4+ T cell TCR gene usage was found to cluster with blood and lymph node memory CD4+ cells and with lymph node naive CD4+ cells.

The TRBV12-4/TRBJ1-2 clonotypes were amplified using barcode primers with ligated adaptors. In TCRdb, the multiplex PCR reads were re-called with MiXCR into one record per CDR3 protein. The table has some 310 distinct CDR3 sequences, roughly 15% seen once. The ends lost 3 bases at V and 5 bases at J; junction bases unmatched: 4. The CDR3 has 14 amino acids. Sequences were obtained from memory CD4+ T cells sorted from blood. Subset given: memory CD4+ T cells, CD4+CD45RO+CD25-. This chain uses TRBV12-3 or TRBV12-4 with TRBJ1-2; 9 bases align to TRBD1. This clonotype originated in a female donor with breast cancer. The CDR3 DNA reads as TGTGCCAGCAGTTTTGGACAGGGGTCATATGGCTACACCTTC. It yields the protein CASSFGQGSYGYTF.